One sample yielded the 18 T cell receptor beta chains listed below, sequenced in a study of blood T cell repertoires in COVID-19. Sequenced by immunoSEQ multiplex PCR; TCRdb stores in-frame clones only, minus some. The table lists about 270,000 clones, around 93% of them singletons. Sequencing used PBMCs or T cells enriched from blood (not recorded which). Every receptor here comes from a middle-aged man who had been exposed to COVID-19.

V gene TRBV5-1 combines with J gene TRBJ2-2, with D perhaps TRBD1 (6 bases). Per the germline V gene, CDR1 is SGHRS and CDR2 is YFSETQ. CDR3 length: 14 residues. V was cut by 4 bases and J by 6 bases, with 13 bases left in between. CDR3 nucleotide sequence: TGCGCCAGCAGCCGGGACATTAACGCCGGGGAGCTGTTTTTT. This encodes CASSRDINAGELFF. Combining the CDR3 with reference TRBV5-1 and TRBJ2-2 gives the whole variable domain KAGVTQTPRYLIKTRGQQVTLSCSPISGHRSVSWYQQTPGQGLQFLFEYFSETQRNKGNFPGRFSGRQFSNSRSEMNVSTLELGDSALYLCASSRDINAGELFFGEGSRLTVL.

The chain is built from TRBV24-1 and TRBJ2-5; 9 bases match TRBD1. V lost 7 bases and J lost 2; bases outside the gene matches: 7. CDR1 and CDR2 (germline): KGHDR, SFDVKD. There are 15 residues in the CDR3. For the CDR3, the DNA is TGTGCCACCAGAAACGGGACAGGGCATCAAGAGACCCAGTACTTC. Amino acid sequence: CATRNGTGHQETQYF.

The rearrangement uses TRBV12-3 or TRBV12-4 and TRBJ1-2, with unresolved D. CDR3 length equals 13 residues. Trimming took 3 bases from V and 4 from J, leaving 9 bases between them. CDR3 coding DNA: TGTGCCAGCAGTTTGGTCAGAGGCTATGGCTACACCTTC. It translates to CASSLVRGYGYTF.

V usage is TRBV6-5 and J usage is TRBJ1-1, with no clear D. Trimming took off 10 bases at V and 1 base at J, with 13 bases between the two ends. This CDR3 has 13 residues. CDR1 and CDR2 (germline): MNHEY, SVGAGI. The CDR3 spells CANPLEENTEAFF. In nucleotides, the CDR3 is TGTGCCAACCCCCTAGAAGAGAACACTGAAGCTTTCTTT.

The chain combines TRBV7-2 with TRBJ2-2; 8 bases are shared with TRBD1. Germline-derived CDR1 and CDR2 are SGHTA and FQGNSA. J gave up 2 bases and V 6 bases, and 5 bases lay outside the gene matches. CDR3 length equals 15 residues. The CDR3 nucleotides read TGTGCCAGCAGACCCGGACAGGGCAACACCGGGGAGCTGTTTTTT. Protein product: CASRPGQGNTGELFF.

This sequence joins TRBV7-9 and TRBJ1-4, with D tentatively TRBD1 (6 bases). Per the germline V gene, CDR1 is SEHNR and CDR2 is FQNEAQ (reference sequence). The CDR3 spans 15 residues. Trimming shortened V by 4 bases and J by 5 bases, and 14 bases separated the two germline ends. In DNA, the CDR3 is TGTGCCAGCAGCTCACAGCAGGGGTTCAATGAAAAACTGTTTTTT. This codes for CASSSQQGFNEKLFF. Complete variable domain (other parts from reference TRBV7-9 and TRBJ1-4): DTGVSQNPRHKITKRGQNVTFRCDPISEHNRLYWYRQTLGQGPEFLTYFQNEAQLEKSRLLSDRFSAERPKGSFSTLEIQRTEQGDSAMYLCASSSQQGFNEKLFFGSGTQLSVL.

The rearrangement links TRBV6-2 or TRBV6-3 to TRBJ1-2; D ambiguous. The germline V gene has CDR1 MNHEY and CDR2 SVGEGT. The CDR3 is made up of 13 amino acids. V was pared by 5 bases and J by 3 bases, with 10 bases between. CDR3 coding DNA: TGTGCCAGCAGTGTAACAGAATACTATGGCTACACCTTC. It specifies CASSVTEYYGYTF.

This sequence joins TRBV28 and TRBJ1-4, with TRBD1 as a possible D gene (5 bases). Trimming pared 7 bases from V and 6 bases from J, leaving 9 bases between. The CDR3 runs 12 residues. CDR1 and CDR2 from the germline V gene are MDHEN and SYDVKM. Written as DNA, the CDR3 is TGTGCCAGCAATGCAGGGTATGAAAAACTGTTTTTT. Protein: CASNAGYEKLFF.

The DNA of the CDR3 is TGTGCCAGCAGTTTATCTCTAGCGGGAGACAATGAGCAGTTCTTC. The encoded protein is CASSLSLAGDNEQFF. The chain couples TRBV28 to TRBJ2-1, with 10 bases matching TRBD2. CDR1 is MDHEN, CDR2 SYDVKM, per germline. The V segment lost 1 base and the J segment 5 bases; nucleotides outside the gene matches: 2. This CDR3 has 15 residues. The whole variable domain, filled in from reference TRBV28 and TRBJ2-1, reads DVKVTQSSRYLVKRTGEKVFLECVQDMDHENMFWYRQDPGLGLRLIYFSYDVKMKEKGDIPEGYSVSREKKERFSLILESASTNQTSMYLCASSLSLAGDNEQFFGPGTRLTVL.

This chain joins TRBV24-1 and TRBJ2-3; 11 bases agree with TRBD2. The CDR3 is made up of 22 amino acids. V trimming: 0 bases; J trimming: 2 bases; junction bases outside the gene matches: 18. Germline-derived CDR1 and CDR2 are KGHDR and SFDVKD. CDR3 sequence reads: CATSDLQIGRTSSGRFTDTQYF. The CDR3 nucleotides read TGTGCCACCAGTGATTTGCAAATCGGCAGGACATCTAGCGGGAGGTTCACAGATACGCAGTATTTT.

The V call is TRBV6-5, the J call TRBJ1-1; the D gene is possibly TRBD1 (6 bases). The CDR3 spans 16 residues. The V gene's germline CDR1 is MNHEY and CDR2 SVGAGI. V lost 4 bases to trimming and J lost 10 bases, with 25 bases between them. The DNA for the CDR3 is TGTGCCAGCAGTTCAACACGCCACTCAGGTTCCAGGGGAGCTTTCTTT. Encoded protein: CASSSTRHSGSRGAFF.

V gene TRBV28 combines with J gene TRBJ1-2; D might be TRBD1 (6 bases). V gave up 11 bases and J gave up 0 bases, with 7 bases separating them. The CDR3 runs to 11 residues. CDR1 and CDR2 (germline): MDHEN, SYDVKM. The CDR3 reads CAGGSNYGYTF. CDR3 nucleotides: TGTGCCGGGGGCTCTAACTATGGCTACACCTTC.

V and J are TRBV28 and TRBJ2-7; possible D gene TRBD2, 7 bases. The germline V gene has CDR1 MDHEN and CDR2 SYDVKM. The CDR3 is made up of 12 amino acids. CDR3 protein: CATGGEGYEQYF. CDR3 bases: TGTGCGACGGGGGGCGAGGGGTACGAGCAGTACTTC.

The chain recombines TRBV28 with TRBJ2-6; no firm D call. In germline, CDR1 is MDHEN, CDR2 SYDVKM. The CDR3 is made up of 12 amino acids. The V end lost 9 bases, the J end lost 3 bases, and 6 bases lay between the germline ends. The CDR3 bases are TGTGCCAGTGGCAGTGGGGCCAACGTCCTGACTTTC. Its translation: CASGSGANVLTF.

This chain uses TRBV10-1 with TRBJ2-7; TRBD1 matches at 10 bases. The CDR3 consists of 17 residues. Germline V gene data show CDR1 as WNHNN and CDR2 as SYGVQD (reference sequence). Losses at the gene ends were 3 bases for V and 7 bases for J; bases not matched to a gene: 15. Written as DNA, the CDR3 is TGCGCCAGCAGTGAAACCCGACGGACAGGGGGAATATTTGAGCAGTACTTC. Amino acid sequence: CASSETRRTGGIFEQYF.

The chain has TRBV19 and TRBJ1-2, with 7 bases lining up with TRBD1. V shed 4 bases and J 0 bases; nucleotides not matched to a gene: 5. Germline CDR1 is LNHDA and CDR2 is SQIVND (reference sequence). This CDR3 contains 15 residues. DNA of the CDR3: TGTGCCAGTAGTACGAGGACAGGCGCTAACTATGGCTACACCTTC. It translates to CASSTRTGANYGYTF.

The chain has TRBV5-6 and TRBJ1-5; the D is unclear. CDR1 is SGHDT, CDR2 YYEEEE, per germline. The CDR3 is 12 amino acids. V lost 0 bases and J lost 7, with 5 bases in between. The CDR3 nucleotides read TGTGCCAGCAGCTTGGGTCTCCAGCCCCAGCATTTT. It translates to CASSLGLQPQHF. The full variable domain, its missing parts supplied by reference TRBV5-6 and TRBJ1-5, is DAGVTQSPTHLIKTRGQQVTLRCSPKSGHDTVSWYQQALGQGPQFIFQYYEEEERQRGNFPDRFSGHQFPNYSSELNVNALLLGDSALYLCASSLGLQPQHFGDGTRLSIL.

The chain has TRBV6-5 and TRBJ1-5; D is undetermined. The V end was cut by 2 bases, the J end by 5 bases, with 10 bases between. In germline, CDR1 is MNHEY, CDR2 SVGAGI. There are 14 residues in the CDR3. The CDR3 spells CASSYAGADQPQHF. CDR3 coding DNA: TGTGCCAGCAGTTACGCGGGTGCGGATCAGCCCCAGCATTTT.